These T cell receptor beta chains were read from a single sample in a study of T cell responses to AZD1222 COVID-19 vaccine. Assay: immunoSEQ multiplex PCR; the TCRdb copy retains only in-frame clones and omits some. This sample has about 150,000 clones, with roughly nine tenths found just once. Sequenced here: peripheral blood, sampled after recovery from COVID-19. These receptors came from an adult who had recovered from COVID-19. Each CDR3 is given with its conserved first and last residue. Fields, in order: CDR3 length, V gene, J gene, CDR3 protein.

>11|TRBV29-1|TRBJ2-7
CSVRGPYEQYF
>16|TRBV6-1|TRBJ2-7
CASSDVGGTSGFGQYF
>15|TRBV7-2|TRBJ2-2
CASSFFPSGTGELFF
>14|TRBV3-1/TRBV3-2|TRBJ1-2
CASSQGPINYGYTF
>14|TRBV25-1|TRBJ1-4
CASSEKGFNEKLFF
>14|TRBV6-1|TRBJ2-7
CASSDRDRAYEQYF
>12|TRBV12-3/TRBV12-4|TRBJ1-1
CASTRDTSQAFF
>15|TRBV9|TRBJ1-6
CASSVFWTMGSPLHF
>13|TRBV29-1|TRBJ1-3
CSVSGLSGNTIYF
>15|TRBV11-2|TRBJ1-1
CASSLVSGWNTEAFF
>16|TRBV4-1|TRBJ1-2
CASSQVLGTGGRGYTF
>18|TRBV28|TRBJ1-5
CASSPADGNLYSNQPQHF
>17|TRBV7-2|TRBJ1-2
CASSLEGATGVLYGYTF
>15|TRBV7-9|TRBJ1-4
CASSDDSDFNEKLFF
>17|TRBV5-1|TRBJ2-3
CASSLAGSLSSTDTQYF
>15|TRBV28|TRBJ1-2
CASSLDSALTGGYTF
>14|TRBV5-1|TRBJ2-7
CASSLGQGYYEQYF
>11|TRBV6-5|TRBJ1-2
CASRSQWGYTF
>13|TRBV19|TRBJ2-3
CASNQRGTDTQYF
>15|TRBV3-1/TRBV3-2|TRBJ2-2
CASSQDGTMTGELFF
>17|TRBV7-9|TRBJ1-5
CASSLGPAGYSNQPQHF
>15|TRBV18|TRBJ1-3
CASSPTDSSGNTIYF
>13|TRBV9|TRBJ2-7
CASSVAGRYEQYF
>13|TRBV28|TRBJ1-2
CASSRGEAQGYTF
>16|TRBV3-1/TRBV3-2|TRBJ2-7
CASSQDRLAGRAGQYF
>16|TRBV13|TRBJ1-2
CASSLGGAGGLYGYTF
>14|TRBV7-9|TRBJ2-5
CASSLVGGWETQYF
>14|TRBV18|TRBJ1-3
CASSPTGTGNTIYF
>14|TRBV27|TRBJ2-5
CASSLRRGDETQYF
>15|TRBV28|TRBJ2-5
CASTTTGGPQETQYF
>16|TRBV10-1|TRBJ2-2
CASSSLGLAGTGELFF
>15|TRBV4-2|TRBJ2-7
CASSQSGGSFYEQYF
>13|TRBV12-3/TRBV12-4|TRBJ1-1
CASRIGPNTEAFF
>13|TRBV6-1|TRBJ2-7
CASSGRQTYEQYF
>15|TRBV14|TRBJ1-5
CASSHPAGDHQPQHF
>15|TRBV18|TRBJ2-7
CASSPPTSGNYEQYF
>15|TRBV7-2|TRBJ1-5
CASSGTGGFAQPQHF
>15|TRBV4-3|TRBJ1-5
CASSQGDGDNQPQHF
>15|TRBV28|TRBJ1-5
CASSPFKHSNQPQHF
>14|TRBV7-9|TRBJ2-1
CASSLSGTTNEQFF
>14|TRBV2|TRBJ1-2
CASSRGDVGYGYTF
>13|TRBV12-3/TRBV12-4|TRBJ1-6
CASRPAGVSPLHF
>13|TRBV11-1|TRBJ2-7
CATAGTGGYEQYF
>11|TRBV20-1|TRBJ2-7
CSAQTGDEQYF
>15|TRBV5-1|TRBJ2-1
CASSLGTGDLNEQFF